A single T cell receptor beta chain is shown here with its context. This entry comes from a study of blood T cell repertoires in COVID-19. About the research overall: The samples span acute and convalescent COVID-19 from the United States, Italy and Spain. Sample material is recorded as cDNA or gDNA derived from T cells, B-cell-depleted T cells, or PBMCs.

As handled by the study authors: Estimation of nucleated cell counts was performed using reference gene primer amplification. Libraries were prepared by immunoSEQ multiplex PCR; TCRdb keeps only in-frame clonotypes and omits some of them. The D gene and trimming were derived from the DNA, and the V and J assignments and clone size from that table. This table has about 260,000 clones, 90% appearing once. With 8 bases clipped from V and 0 bases from J, the junction kept 3 bases outside the gene matches. CDR3 length equals 14 residues. The germline V gene has CDR1 GTSNPN and CDR2 SVGIG (reference sequence).

This receptor was obtained from a woman aged 40 to 50 with acute or convalescent COVID-19. The chain links TRBV30 to TRBJ1-3; 11 positions agree with TRBD1. Sequencing was performed on peripheral blood. CDR3 amino acids: CATGTGGSGNTIYF. Written as DNA, the CDR3 is TGTGCCACGGGGACAGGGGGCTCTGGAAACACCATATATTTT.